These 26 T cell receptor beta chains came from one sample sequenced in a study of response to subunit inactivated influenza vaccine. Using its own MiXCR run on the RT-PCR reads, TCRdb lists one record per CDR3 protein. The table includes 800,000 or so distinct CDR3 sequences, 21% detected once. The material was PBMCs from blood, obtained around 5 days after vaccination. Receptors were obtained from a middle-aged man who received an inactivated influenza vaccine.

This clonotype appeared a few times. In nucleotides, the CDR3 is TGTGCCAGCAGTTATCCTGAGAGCGACGAGCAGTACTTC. Residues: CASSYPESDEQYF. The V gene is TRBV6-5, the J gene TRBJ2-7; D is undetermined. The CDR3 runs to 13 residues. V lost 3 bases and J 5 bases, leaving 11 bases between the germline ends. Germline V gene data show CDR1 as MNHEY and CDR2 as SVGAGI.

This clonotype was detected only a few times. This rearrangement joins TRBV10-3 to TRBJ1-1; 9 bases map to TRBD1. The germline V gene encodes CDR1 ENHRY and CDR2 SYGVKD. This CDR3 spans 15 amino acids. Trimming cost V 0 bases and J 5 bases; bases outside gene matches: 4. The CDR3 nucleotides read TGTGCCATCAGTGAGTCATCGGGACAGGGAACTGAAGCTTTCTTT. Protein sequence: CAISESSGQGTEAFF.

The chain has TRBV20-1 and TRBJ2-2; D remains ambiguous. The CDR3 runs 15 residues. Trimming stripped 3 bases from V and 4 bases from J, with 15 bases between. Per the germline V gene, CDR1 is DFQATT and CDR2 is SNEGSKA (reference sequence). In nucleotides, the CDR3 is TGCAGTGCTAGCCTCCCCAGCTTGCGCACCGGGGAGCTGTTTTTT. Translating gives CSASLPSLRTGELFF.

This clonotype was seen a few times. The rearrangement joins TRBV6-5 to TRBJ1-2; D gene ambiguous. V was cut by 2 bases and J by 2 bases, with 12 bases left in between. The CDR3 is 15 residues long. Germline-derived CDR1 and CDR2 are MNHEY and SVGAGI. Written as DNA, the CDR3 is TGTGCCAGCAGTTACAGTAAGGGTTGGAACTATGGCTACACCTTC. Translated, it gives CASSYSKGWNYGYTF.

This clonotype has at least ten counts. The V call is TRBV15, the J call TRBJ2-1, with unresolved D. Trimming pared 1 base from V and 10 bases from J, leaving 5 bases between. Per germline, CDR1 LNHNV and CDR2 YYDKDF (reference sequence). CDR3 length equals 11 residues. CDR3 DNA sequence: TGTGCCACCAGCAGAGTCGGGGAGCAGTTCTTC. This gives the protein CATSRVGEQFF.

The J gene is TRBJ2-2, the V gene TRBV9, with D tentatively TRBD1 or TRBD2 (5 bases each). Trimming left V 0 bases short and J 3 bases short, with 12 bases between. CDR1 is SGDLS and CDR2 is YYNGEE in the germline V gene. The CDR3 length is 16 residues. CDR3 amino acids: CASSVGGDPYTGELFF. For the CDR3, the DNA is TGTGCCAGCAGCGTAGGAGGGGACCCCTACACCGGGGAGCTGTTTTTT.

Comment on this clonotype: A clone one base away is much larger, so this may be a read error. This chain uses TRBV4-2 with TRBJ2-5, with TRBD2 matching over 9 bases. The germline gives CDR1 LGHNA, CDR2 YNFKEQ. CDR3 length: 15 amino acids. CDR3 loop: CASSQRGRVRETEYF. The CDR3 coding sequence is TGTGCCAGCAGCCAACGCGGGAGGGTTCGAGAGACCGAGTACTTC.

This clonotype was seen a few times. The DNA for the CDR3 is TGTGCCAGCAGCTTAGGGGCGGGTGGTGAAGCTTTCTTT. It codes for CASSLGAGGEAFF. The rearrangement joins TRBV11-2 to TRBJ1-1; D is unresolved. Germline V gene sequence: CDR1 SGHAT, CDR2 FQNNGV. The CDR3 length is 13 residues. The V end lost 1 base, the J end lost 7 bases, and 10 bases lay between the germline ends.

In its sample, this clonotype was seen a few times. The chain uses TRBV9 and TRBJ2-7, with 7 positions matching TRBD2. The CDR3 has 15 residues. CDR1 and CDR2 from the germline V gene are SGDLS and YYNGEE. J was trimmed by 3 bases and V by 4 bases; bases with no gene match: 10. The CDR3 bases are TGTGCCAGCAGCCCGTTGGCGGGAGCCAACTACGAGCAGTACTTC. Translation: CASSPLAGANYEQYF.

This clonotype was seen a handful of times. This sequence joins TRBV6-4 and TRBJ2-5, with D unclear. This CDR3 is built from 14 residues. Germline CDR1 reads MRHNA; CDR2 reads SNTAGT. V was cut by 6 bases and J by 4 bases, with 15 bases left in between. As DNA, the CDR3 is TGTGCCAGCAGCGTTATGGTGGGTTCAGAGACCCAGTACTTC. Amino acids: CASSVMVGSETQYF.

The CDR3 bases are TGTGCCACCAGTGATTTCACGGCCCAACAGTTCTTC. Translation gives CATSDFTAQQFF. V and J are TRBV24-1 and TRBJ2-1; D is undetermined. V was trimmed by 1 base and J by 13 bases, leaving 10 bases between them. The V gene's germline CDR1 is KGHDR and CDR2 SFDVKD. This CDR3 comprises 12 residues.

The table lists this clonotype with a few counts. This rearrangement joins TRBV12-3 or TRBV12-4 to TRBJ2-7; a possible D gene is TRBD1 (6 bases). The CDR3 has 12 residues. V was trimmed by 5 bases and J by 7 bases, leaving 12 bases between them. This chain's CDR3 is CASSRQVREQYF. The CDR3 nucleotides are TGTGCCAGCAGTCGACAGGTTCGTGAGCAGTACTTC.

This chain joins TRBV6-5 and TRBJ2-7, with 9 bases that match TRBD1. Germline CDR1 is MNHEY and CDR2 is SVGAGI. The CDR3 sequence is 15 residues long. J gave up 3 bases and V 2 bases, and 5 bases lay outside the gene matches. The CDR3 reads CASSYTGTGHYEQYF. The CDR3 DNA sequence: TGTGCCAGCAGTTACACCGGGACAGGGCACTACGAGCAGTACTTC.

The chain joins TRBV6-2 or TRBV6-3 to TRBJ1-1; no definite D call. The CDR3 has 13 residues. Between the trimmed V and J ends, which lost 8 bases and 4 bases, there was a span of 14 bases. Looked up from germline, CDR1 is MNHEY and CDR2 is SVGEGT. The CDR3 loop reads CASGRVVGTEAFF. DNA of the CDR3: TGTGCCAGCGGACGGGTCGTGGGCACTGAAGCTTTCTTT.

This clonotype was recorded at least ten times. The gene calls are TRBV10-3 and TRBJ2-5, with 9 bases matching TRBD2. The junction had 7 bases not matched to a gene; V was cut back by 2 bases and J by 6 bases. The germline V gene has CDR1 ENHRY and CDR2 SYGVKD. The CDR3 totals 15 residues. Written as DNA, the CDR3 is TGTGCCATCAGTGAGAAACTGGGACTAGCTAAGACCCAGTACTTC. This codes for CAISEKLGLAKTQYF.

This clonotype has a handful of counts. V is TRBV6-5 and J is TRBJ2-1; TRBD2 is a possible D gene (5 bases). With 2 bases removed from V and 9 bases from J, the gap between germline ends came to 11 bases. The CDR3 has 13 residues. Germline-derived CDR1 and CDR2 are MNHEY and SVGAGI. As DNA, the CDR3 is TGTGCCAGCAGTTACGGGCTAGCAAGTGAGCAGTTCTTC. Its protein is CASSYGLASEQFF.

This clonotype was seen a handful of times. The chain couples TRBV20-1 to TRBJ2-2; a weak D match, TRBD1 (5 bases). The CDR3 runs 14 residues. Trimming took off 6 bases at V and 2 bases at J, with 13 bases between the two ends. The germline V gene encodes CDR1 DFQATT and CDR2 SNEGSKA (reference sequence). In nucleotides, the CDR3 is TGCAGTGCCGCCACCCAGGGTAACACCGGGGAGCTGTTTTTT. The encoded protein is CSAATQGNTGELFF.

This clonotype was detected ten times or more. The chain is built from TRBV10-2 and TRBJ2-2; D unresolved. Germline V CDR1 and CDR2: WSHSY, SAAADI. The CDR3 totals 15 residues. Trimming cost V 0 bases and J 7 bases, with 12 bases left between them. CDR3 loop: CASSESYGRDGELFF. The CDR3 DNA sequence: TGCGCCAGCAGTGAGTCTTACGGACGTGACGGGGAGCTGTTTTTT.

The CDR3 sequence is CASSLGWLAGDTDTQYF. The CDR3 DNA sequence: TGCGCCAGCAGCTTGGGATGGTTGGCGGGAGACACAGATACGCAGTATTTT. This chain joins TRBV5-1 and TRBJ2-3, with 7 bases fitting TRBD2. J was trimmed by 2 bases and V by 0 bases; bases with no gene match: 9. The CDR3 loop spans 17 amino acids. The germline CDR1 and CDR2 sequences are SGHRS and YFSETQ.

The V gene is TRBV12-3 or TRBV12-4, the J gene TRBJ2-4, with TRBD1 identical over 9 bases. The J segment lost 9 bases and the V segment lost 3 bases, leaving 6 bases of the junction unmatched. The CDR3 contains 14 residues. The CDR3 loop reads CASSFSDRGGIQYF. CDR3 in DNA: TGTGCCAGCAGTTTCTCGGACAGGGGTGGCATTCAGTACTTC.

The chain has TRBV6-1 and TRBJ2-1; possibly TRBD2 for D (6 bases). Germline CDR1 is MNHNS and CDR2 is SASEGT. With 7 bases removed from V and 7 bases from J, the gap between germline ends came to 17 bases. This CDR3 contains 14 residues. CDR3 DNA sequence: TGTGCCAGCACCCCCGGGACTGGAAAGAATGAGCAGTTCTTC. As protein: CASTPGTGKNEQFF.

The J gene is TRBJ2-5, the V gene TRBV29-1; 7 bases fit TRBD1. This CDR3 region has 16 residues. CDR1 is SQVTM and CDR2 is ANQGSEA in the germline V gene. Trimming took 8 bases from V and 1 from J; bases not matched to a gene: 16. The CDR3 region has the DNA TGCAGCCACACCGGGGACAGTACAATTCGCCAAGAGACCCAGTACTTC. Translating it yields CSHTGDSTIRQETQYF.

This clonotype was picked up a small number of times. The CDR3 loop reads CASSQGWAGAYEQYF. The DNA for the CDR3 is TGTGCCAGCAGCCAAGGATGGGCAGGTGCCTACGAGCAGTACTTC. The chain links TRBV3-1 to TRBJ2-7; D is unclear. CDR3 length: 15 residues. Trimming removed 1 base from V and 2 bases from J, with 12 bases in between. Per the germline V gene, CDR1 is LGHDT and CDR2 is YNNKEL (reference sequence).

The J gene is TRBJ2-5, the V gene TRBV6-5, with 9 bases identical to TRBD2. The V gene's germline CDR1 is MNHEY and CDR2 SVGAGI. CDR3 length equals 15 residues. Losses at the gene ends were 1 base for V and 4 bases for J; bases not matched to a gene: 4. Written as DNA, the CDR3 is TGTGCCAGCAGTTACTTGCGGGGGGGCCGAGAGACCCAGTACTTC. This sequence encodes CASSYLRGGRETQYF.

The chain has TRBV20-1 and TRBJ1-1; 7 bases match TRBD1. This CDR3 spans 14 amino acids. Trimming cost V 2 bases and J 5 bases; bases outside gene matches: 8. Germline loops: CDR1 DFQATT, CDR2 SNEGSKA (reference sequence). Here the CDR3 reads CSARLTGLPTEAFF. CDR3 sequence (DNA): TGCAGTGCTAGACTGACAGGGCTCCCAACTGAAGCTTTCTTT.

The rearrangement uses TRBV7-3 and TRBJ2-2; weak D call: TRBD2 (5 bases). The CDR3 contains 14 residues. V was cut by 8 bases and J by 3 bases, with 13 bases left in between. Germline loops: CDR1 SGHTA, CDR2 FQGTGA. The CDR3 reads CASGRGLHTGELFF. The CDR3 DNA reads TGTGCCAGCGGCCGAGGACTGCACACCGGGGAGCTGTTTTTT.